This T cell receptor (beta chain) was profiled in a study of low-dose radiotherapy and immunotherapy resistance in tumors. Study in general: The schedule for Cohort 2 used 1 Gy per fraction every two weeks, which added up to 13 Gy over 26 weeks. Patients took aspirin 300 mg by mouth once daily. This continued for four cycles, starting on cycle 1 day 1.

Covering alpha and beta chains, TRAV- and TRBV-specific primers were used for the first-strand cDNA. The authors ran 15 to 20 PCR cycles to amplify TCRs with a constant-region primer and V-primer adapter. mRNA that had been isolated underwent amplification through in vitro transcription. TCRdb analysed the reads with MiXCR anew, one entry per CDR3 protein. The profile covers under 90,000 distinct CDR3 sequences, with roughly 17% appearing a single time and approximately 1.5% taken by the ten largest. Noted time point: after trial treatment. Described treatment: LDRT plus nivolumab, ipilimumab, low-dose cyclophosphamide and aspirin (RACIN trial). This sample comprised PBMCs, obtained after low-dose radiotherapy plus immunotherapy. The receptor was isolated from a male donor with prostate cancer.

The CDR3 here is CSYRDSNTGELFF. In nucleotides, the CDR3 is TGCAGTTACCGGGACTCCAACACCGGGGAGCTGTTTTTT. The genes are TRBV20-1 and TRBJ2-2, with a possible D match to TRBD2 (6 bases). Germline V CDR1 and CDR2: DFQATT, SNEGSKA (reference sequence). The ends were cut back, 8 bases at V and 2 bases at J, with 12 bases in the middle. This CDR3 is 13 amino acids long.